The sequence of this T cell receptor beta chain was determined in a study of T-cell memory formation after mild COVID-19. Findings and caveats of the study: The study found contracting CD4+ clones mainly in CM and EM and contracting CD8+ clones in EMRA.

This CDR3 has 14 residues. Deletions cut 5 bases from V and 2 bases from J, with 10 bases between. Germline loops: CDR1 KGHSH, CDR2 LQKENI. Employing constant-segment primers, 5'RACE generated TCR alpha and TCR beta cDNA libraries bearing sample barcodes and UMIs. A single record per CDR3 protein comes from TCRdb applying MiXCR to the 5' RACE reads. In the table there are roughly 170,000 distinct CDR3 sequences, roughly 20% of which are singletons. About this clonotype: Its antigen is unidentified.

This sequence was found in a man aged 18-30 years who had mild COVID-19 (a few samples of this study predate the infection). Cell type and time point are not known. V and J are TRBV18 and TRBJ1-3; no firm D call. Sequencing was performed on PBMCs or a T cell subset sorted from them (not recorded which). CDR3 protein: CASSSGGPGNTIYF. For the CDR3, the DNA is TGTGCCAGCTCATCAGGAGGTCCTGGAAACACCATATATTTT.